A single sample gave rise to the 30 T cell receptor beta chains below, sequenced in a study of blood T cell repertoires in COVID-19. Measured with immunoSEQ multiplex PCR; TCRdb has only the in-frame clones, and not every one. Of under 150,000 clones listed, 75% to 90% were seen once; the top ten hold roughly 18%. Sequencing input: peripheral blood. These receptors were collected from a woman between 45 and 65 years old who had recovered from COVID-19.

The V and J genes are TRBV5-4 and TRBJ2-6; TRBD1 might be the D (5 bases). Trimming removed 2 bases at V and 1 base at J, with 7 bases between. There are 15 residues in the CDR3. The germline V gene encodes CDR1 SGHNT and CDR2 YYREEE (reference sequence). DNA for the CDR3: TGTGCCAGCAGCTTAGGGGCTTCTGGGGCCAACGTCCTGACTTTC. This sequence encodes CASSLGASGANVLTF.

The chain uses TRBV18 and TRBJ1-2; 7 bases agree with TRBD1. Trimming at V came to 0 bases and at J to 4 bases, leaving 8 bases not matched to a gene. Germline CDR1 KGHSH, CDR2 LQKENI. The CDR3 covers 16 residues. The DNA of the CDR3 is TGTGCCAGCTCACCACCAAACAGGGGCCAATTCTATGGCTACACCTTC. It translates to CASSPPNRGQFYGYTF.

J is TRBJ1-1 and V is TRBV30, with D perhaps matching TRBD1 (6 bases). Trimming pared 5 bases from V and 1 base from J, leaving 14 bases between. Germline CDR1 is GTSNPN and CDR2 is SVGIG (reference sequence). The CDR3 extends over 14 amino acids. The CDR3 here is CAWGSRGGNTEAFF. DNA of the CDR3: TGTGCCTGGGGTTCGAGAGGGGGGAACACTGAAGCTTTCTTT.

V gene TRBV19 combines with J gene TRBJ2-7; 7 bases map to TRBD1. Germline lookup yields CDR1 LNHDA and CDR2 SQIVND (reference sequence). The ends lost 5 bases at V and 6 bases at J; junction bases unmatched: 10. The CDR3 runs to 14 residues. DNA of the CDR3: TGTGCCAGTAGTTTCCGTCGGGCAGGGGGCGAGCAGTACTTC. It is translated as CASSFRRAGGEQYF.

Only a few counts were recorded for this clone. CDR3 coding DNA: TGTGCCAGTAGTTTTGGAGGGACAGTCAACTATGGCTACACCTTC. This translates into CASSFGGTVNYGYTF. The chain couples TRBV19 to TRBJ1-2, with 7 nucleotides matching TRBD1. V lost 5 bases, J lost 2 bases, and 8 bases stayed unmatched. CDR1 and CDR2 from the germline V gene are LNHDA and SQIVND (reference sequence). This CDR3 has 15 residues.

The rearrangement uses TRBV18 and TRBJ2-6, with TRBD1 matching 8 bases. The ends lost 1 base at V and 0 bases at J; junction bases unmatched: 2. The CDR3 consists of 17 residues. Germline V gene data show CDR1 as KGHSH and CDR2 as LQKENI. The chain's CDR3 is CASSPRTGNSGANVLTF. CDR3 nucleotide sequence: TGTGCCAGCTCACCACGGACAGGGAACTCTGGGGCCAACGTCCTGACTTTC.

The chain carries TRBV25-1 and TRBJ1-2, with 7 bases identical to TRBD1. CDR3 length equals 14 residues. V shed 4 bases, J shed 1 base, and the junction held 3 bases outside the gene matches. Germline V gene sequence: CDR1 MGHDK, CDR2 SYGVNS. For the CDR3, the DNA is TGTGCCAGCAGTGGCGGGACAGTTAACTATGGCTACACCTTC. It specifies CASSGGTVNYGYTF.

V gene TRBV5-1 combines with J gene TRBJ1-3; D is unresolved. Germline V gives CDR1 SGHRS, CDR2 YFSETQ. V lost 1 base, J lost 0 bases, and 8 bases lay in between. This CDR3 is 15 amino acids long. In DNA form, the CDR3 reads TGCGCCAGCAGCTTGAACGACAACTCTGGAAACACCATATATTTT. Protein product: CASSLNDNSGNTIYF.

The chain joins TRBV28 to TRBJ1-1; 7 bases line up with TRBD1. The J segment lost 4 bases and the V segment lost 7 bases, leaving 6 bases of the junction unmatched. The germline gives CDR1 MDHEN, CDR2 SYDVKM. The CDR3 spans 13 residues. CDR3 DNA: TGTGCCAGCATTTATCCAGGGGGCACTGAAGCTTTCTTT. It translates to CASIYPGGTEAFF.

The CDR3 sequence is CASSQDFGLRDTQYF. CDR3 bases: TGCGCCAGCAGCCAAGATTTCGGACTAAGAGATACGCAGTATTTT. The chain is built from TRBV4-3 and TRBJ2-3, with D perhaps TRBD2 (6 bases). The CDR3 consists of 15 residues. Trimming pared 0 bases from V and 5 bases from J, leaving 12 bases between. The germline gives CDR1 LGHNA, CDR2 YSLEER.

This chain uses TRBV7-3 with TRBJ2-2; TRBD2 aligns across 11 bases. The CDR3 length is 19 residues. The V segment lost 2 bases and the J segment 2 bases; nucleotides outside the gene matches: 10. The germline CDR1 and CDR2 sequences are SGHTA and FQGTGA. The CDR3 region is CASSLGPLLAGANTGELFF. The CDR3 coding sequence is TGTGCCAGCAGCTTAGGACCCTTACTAGCGGGGGCTAACACCGGGGAGCTGTTTTTT. Full variable domain (rest looked up from reference TRBV7-3 and TRBJ2-2): GAGVSQTPSNKVTEKGKYVELRCDPISGHTALYWYRQSLGQGPEFLIYFQGTGAADDSGLPNDRFFAVRPEGSVSTLKIQRTERGDSAVYLCASSLGPLLAGANTGELFFGEGSRLTVL.

This clone was seen once. This chain links TRBV18 with TRBJ1-6, with 7 bases that match TRBD1. The CDR3 runs to 15 residues. V dropped 4 bases and J dropped 7; count of bases not matched to a gene: 7. CDR1 and CDR2 from the germline V gene are KGHSH and LQKENI. This CDR3 is CASSLDRRENSPLHF. CDR3 in DNA: TGTGCCAGCTCACTGGACAGGAGGGAAAATTCACCCCTCCACTTT.

This clone has just a few counts. CDR3 region: CASSEGPGGPYGYTF. In DNA form, the CDR3 reads TGTGCCAGCAGTGAGGGCCCAGGGGGGCCCTATGGCTACACCTTC. This chain uses TRBV2 with TRBJ1-2, with TRBD1 identical over 7 bases. V lost 3 bases to trimming and J lost 4 bases; unmatched junction nucleotides: 8. Germline V gene data show CDR1 as SNHLY and CDR2 as FYNNEI. The CDR3 totals 15 residues.

This clone was found a few times. V is TRBV7-2 and J is TRBJ1-2; D remains ambiguous. Trimming removed 5 bases from V and 0 bases from J, with 7 bases in between. The V gene's germline CDR1 is SGHTA and CDR2 FQGNSA. This CDR3 comprises 13 residues. The CDR3 protein is CASSPQTNYGYTF. The CDR3 coding sequence is TGTGCCAGCAGCCCCCAGACTAACTATGGCTACACCTTC.

This rearrangement joins TRBV19 to TRBJ2-6; weak D call: TRBD2 (6 bases). The germline V gene has CDR1 LNHDA and CDR2 SQIVND (reference sequence). V lost 7 bases and J lost 2, with 15 bases in between. The CDR3 is made up of 16 amino acids. CDR3 DNA: TGTGCCAGTACCCCAGGGAGGTTCACTGGGGCCAACGTCCTGACTTTC. Its protein product is CASTPGRFTGANVLTF.

This clone was counted once. This chain uses TRBV5-1 with TRBJ2-7, with 9 bases lining up with TRBD2. Germline V CDR1 and CDR2: SGHRS, YFSETQ. There are 14 residues in the CDR3. V gave up 5 bases and J gave up 3 bases; unmatched junction bases: 6. CDR3 amino acids: CASRLAGANYEQYF. CDR3 bases: TGCGCCAGCAGATTAGCGGGAGCAAACTACGAGCAGTACTTC.

The gene calls are TRBV6-2 or TRBV6-3 and TRBJ2-2, with 8 bases matching TRBD1. Germline trimming cut 5 bases from V and 1 base from J; bases unmatched to any gene: 3. The CDR3 runs 15 residues. The V gene's germline CDR1 is MNHEY and CDR2 SVGEGT. In nucleotides, the CDR3 is TGTGCCAGCAGTCCCGGGACAGGGAACACCGGGGAGCTGTTTTTT. It codes for CASSPGTGNTGELFF.

The CDR3 DNA reads as TGTGCCACCAGTGATCACGCAGGTAGGGGGATATCCTACAATGAGCAGTTCTTC. It yields the protein CATSDHAGRGISYNEQFF. The chain employs TRBV24-1 and TRBJ2-1, with D maybe TRBD1 (6 bases). The CDR3 length is 18 residues. Germline V gene data show CDR1 as KGHDR and CDR2 as SFDVKD. Between the trimmed V and J ends, which lost 3 bases and 1 base, there was a span of 18 bases.

The genes are TRBV19 and TRBJ1-5; TRBD1 is a possible D gene (6 bases). This CDR3 comprises 14 residues. Germline values: CDR1 LNHDA, CDR2 SQIVND (reference sequence). The V end was cut by 8 bases, the J end by 2 bases, with 13 bases between. The CDR3 protein is CASAPTGGNQPQHF. CDR3 sequence (DNA): TGTGCCAGTGCCCCGACAGGCGGCAATCAGCCCCAGCATTTT.

The CDR3 DNA follows: TGTGCCAGCAGCCAAACCGGGACAGTCTCTGGCTACACCTTC. Translation: CASSQTGTVSGYTF. The chain has TRBV3-1 (or the pseudogene TRBV3-2) and TRBJ1-2, with 7 nucleotides matching TRBD1. Germline CDR1 and CDR2: LGHDT and YNNKEL (reference sequence). V lost 2 bases to trimming and J lost 7 bases; unmatched junction nucleotides: 7. The CDR3 has 14 residues.

The chain has TRBV27 and TRBJ2-7; TRBD1 matches at 7 bases. CDR1 is MNHEY and CDR2 is SMNVEV in the germline V gene (reference sequence). This CDR3 has 13 residues. The V segment lost 3 bases and the J segment 4 bases; nucleotides outside the gene matches: 3. The chain's CDR3 is CASSLSTGYEQYF. Written as DNA, the CDR3 is TGTGCCAGCAGTTTGTCGACAGGGTACGAGCAGTACTTC.

The chain carries TRBV4-2 and TRBJ1-2, with 8 bases identical to TRBD1. J gave up 5 bases and V 2 bases, and 10 bases lay outside the gene matches. Germline V CDR1 and CDR2: LGHNA, YNFKEQ. The length of the CDR3 is 16 residues. CDR3 nucleotide sequence: TGTGCCAGCAGCCAACTTGCAGGACAGGGCCCATATGGCTACACCTTC. Protein: CASSQLAGQGPYGYTF.

The genes are TRBV24-1 and TRBJ2-2, with a weak D call TRBD2 (5 bases). Germline loops: CDR1 KGHDR, CDR2 SFDVKD. This CDR3 spans 16 amino acids. V was cut by 3 bases and J by 6 bases, with 16 bases left in between. The CDR3 here is CATSDGLAGIAGELFF. The CDR3 DNA reads as TGTGCCACCAGTGATGGGCTAGCAGGAATTGCCGGGGAGCTGTTTTTT.

The chain carries TRBV6-2 or TRBV6-3 and TRBJ2-7; no clear D. The CDR3 extends over 13 amino acids. Per germline, CDR1 MNHEY and CDR2 SVGEGT. The ends were cut back, 6 bases at V and 0 bases at J, with 9 bases in the middle. The CDR3 bases are TGTGCCAGCAGCGAGCACAGCTCCTACGAGCAGTACTTC. This codes for CASSEHSSYEQYF.

This chain links TRBV7-8 with TRBJ1-2; 7 bases align to TRBD1. This CDR3 is 16 amino acids long. Germline CDR1 reads SGHVS; CDR2 reads FQNEAQ. After removal of 4 bases from V and 2 bases from J, the junction contained 10 bases not matched to a gene. The chain's CDR3 is CASSSGTERRNYGYTF. The CDR3 nucleotides read TGTGCCAGCAGCTCGGGGACAGAAAGAAGAAACTATGGCTACACCTTC. Full variable domain (missing parts from reference TRBV7-8 and TRBJ1-2): GAGVSQSPRYKVAKRGQDVALRCDPISGHVSLFWYQQALGQGPEFLTYFQNEAQLDKSGLPSDRFFAERPEGSVSTLKIQRTQQEDSAVYLCASSSGTERRNYGYTFGSGTRLTVV.

This rearrangement joins TRBV12-3 or TRBV12-4 to TRBJ2-3; 7 positions agree with TRBD2. V trimming: 3 bases; J trimming: 5 bases; junction bases outside the gene matches: 2. This CDR3 comprises 13 residues. Here the CDR3 DNA reads TGTGCCAGCAGTTTGGTAGCGGGAGATACGCAGTATTTT. Its translation: CASSLVAGDTQYF.

V gene TRBV19 combines with J gene TRBJ2-1; 7 bases align to TRBD1. Per the germline V gene, CDR1 is LNHDA and CDR2 is SQIVND (reference sequence). J gave up 2 bases and V 1 base, and 5 bases lay outside the gene matches. This CDR3 comprises 16 residues. CDR3 DNA: TGTGCCAGTAGTATAGCCCCCACAGGGGCCTACAATGAGCAGTTCTTC. As protein: CASSIAPTGAYNEQFF. Full variable domain (outside the CDR3, taken from reference TRBV19 and TRBJ2-1): DGGITQSPKYLFRKEGQNVTLSCEQNLNHDAMYWYRQDPGQGLRLIYYSQIVNDFQKGDIAEGYSVSREKKESFPLTVTSAQKNPTAFYLCASSIAPTGAYNEQFFGPGTRLTVL.

The table lists this clone with a few counts. V is TRBV29-1 and J is TRBJ1-1; TRBD1 matches 10 bases. The junction had 5 bases not matched to a gene; V was cut back by 6 bases and J by 4 bases. CDR3 size: 13 residues. Germline V lookup: CDR1 SQVTM, CDR2 ANQGSEA. The CDR3 reads CSVSGTGATEAFF. CDR3 coding DNA: TGCAGCGTGTCCGGGACAGGGGCCACTGAAGCTTTCTTT.

CDR3 nucleotide sequence: TGTGCCAGCTCACCACGACAGATCACAGATACGCAGTATTTT. This gives the protein CASSPRQITDTQYF. The chain couples TRBV18 to TRBJ2-3; D possibly corresponds to TRBD1 (5 bases). The CDR3 length is 14 residues. Deletions cut 1 base from V and 2 bases from J, with 7 bases between. Per germline, CDR1 KGHSH and CDR2 LQKENI.

V is TRBV14 and J is TRBJ1-3, with TRBD1 as a possible D gene (5 bases). The ends were cut back, 4 bases at V and 2 bases at J, with 9 bases in the middle. This CDR3 region has 14 residues. Germline CDR1 SGHDN, CDR2 FVKESK. CDR3 in amino acids: CASSPGTAGNTIYF. In DNA form, the CDR3 reads TGTGCCAGCAGCCCCGGGACTGCTGGAAACACCATATATTTT.